Listed below are T cell receptor beta chains from one sample, sequenced in a study of Ad26.COV2.S vaccination and SARS-CoV-2 variants. The assay was immunoSEQ multiplex PCR, and TCRdb's table has in-frame clones only and misses some. The data hold more than 400,000 clones, with about 92% observed a single time. The sequencing used peripheral blood, collected in a trial of Ad26.COV2.S vaccine versus placebo. The receptors were sampled from a person between 18 and 60 years old who received the Ad26.COV2.S COVID-19 vaccine or a placebo. The CDR3 runs from the conserved cysteine through the conserved F or W. D genes are given only for firm matches. Part of the rows lack a size; the others show once, few, many or a class for expanded clones.

size,J,D,V,CDR3,DNA
.,TRBJ1-2,.,TRBV2,CASSEAITGWYTF,TGTGCCAGCAGTGAAGCCATAACAGGGTGGTACACCTTC
.,TRBJ2-5,TRBD2,TRBV29-1,CSVREGGETQYF,TGCAGCGTGCGGGAGGGCGGGGAGACCCAGTACTTC
.,TRBJ1-5,.,TRBV27,CASSLLGGQDQPQHF,TGTGCCAGCAGTTTATTAGGGGGGCAGGATCAGCCCCAGCATTTT
.,TRBJ2-3,.,TRBV18,CASSSLTGQTDTQYF,TGTGCCAGCTCCTCGCTGACAGGACAGACAGATACGCAGTATTTT
.,TRBJ2-2,TRBD2,TRBV28,CASSLTASGNTGELFF,TGTGCCAGCAGTTTGACGGCTAGCGGTAACACCGGGGAGCTGTTTTTT
once,TRBJ2-7,.,TRBV5-1,CASSLGAGYYEQYF,TGCGCCAGCAGCTTGGGGGCTGGCTACTACGAGCAGTACTTC
.,TRBJ1-5,.,TRBV27,CASKPSGGFEPQHF,TGTGCCAGCAAACCTAGTGGGGGATTTGAGCCCCAGCATTTT
once,TRBJ2-2,.,TRBV7-3,CASSLAGSTAGELFF,TGTGCCAGCAGCCTAGCAGGCTCGACGGCCGGGGAGCTGTTTTTT
.,TRBJ2-3,TRBD2,TRBV4-2,CASSQFHGRNTDTQYF,TGTGCCAGCAGCCAATTTCACGGGAGGAACACAGATACGCAGTATTTT
once,TRBJ2-5,TRBD1,TRBV28,CASSPLRQGPQETQYF,TGTGCCAGCAGTCCACTTCGACAGGGGCCGCAAGAGACCCAGTACTTC
.,TRBJ1-6,.,TRBV5-4,CASSLAGTALHF,TGTGCCAGCAGCTTGGCCGGGACGGCCCTCCACTTT
.,TRBJ2-7,.,TRBV4-1,CASSQDRLQGGSYEQYF,TGCGCCAGCAGCCAAGATCGCCTACAGGGCGGCTCCTACGAGCAGTACTTC
once,TRBJ2-7,TRBD2,TRBV6-1,CASSVGTSAMSSYEQYF,TGTGCCAGCAGTGTTGGGACTAGCGCGATGAGCTCCTACGAGCAGTACTTC
.,TRBJ2-7,TRBD1,TRBV27,CASSPSTGTGDYEQYF,TGTGCCAGCAGCCCCTCAACCGGGACAGGGGACTACGAGCAGTACTTC
.,TRBJ2-7,TRBD1,TRBV28,CASSSTGVAYEQYF,TGTGCCAGCAGTTCAACAGGGGTAGCCTACGAGCAGTACTTC
.,TRBJ2-7,.,TRBV24-1,CATSDYYEQYF,TGTGCCACCTCTGATTACTACGAGCAGTACTTC
.,TRBJ2-2,TRBD1,TRBV5-6,CASSGQTGVDTGELFF,TGTGCCAGCAGCGGACAGACAGGGGTGGACACCGGGGAGCTGTTTTTT
.,TRBJ2-6,.,TRBV7-8,CASSLGGANVLTF,TGTGCCAGCAGCTTAGGTGGGGCCAACGTCCTGACTTTC
.,TRBJ2-7,TRBD2,TRBV30,CAWRAGGYSYEQYF,TGTGCCTGGAGAGCGGGAGGGTATTCCTACGAGCAGTACTTC
.,TRBJ2-5,.,TRBV28,CASSFRGQVQETQYF,TGTGCCAGCAGTTTTCGTGGGCAAGTACAAGAGACCCAGTACTTC
.,TRBJ2-7,.,TRBV29-1,CSVEVDGRTYEQYF,TGCAGCGTTGAGGTGGATGGCAGAACCTACGAGCAGTACTTC
.,TRBJ2-7,.,TRBV6-1,CASSEAATVDLGQYF,TGTGCCAGCAGTGAAGCGGCCACAGTGGACCTGGGGCAGTACTTC
.,TRBJ1-4,.,TRBV5-1,CASSGSGGEKLFF,TGCGCCAGCAGCGGCAGTGGCGGTGAAAAACTGTTTTTT
.,TRBJ2-5,.,TRBV9,CASSVWVSRAETQYF,TGTGCCAGCAGCGTGTGGGTTTCGCGGGCAGAGACCCAGTACTTC
.,TRBJ2-5,.,TRBV30,CAWSQGSRIMETQYF,TGTGCCTGGAGTCAGGGATCTAGAATTATGGAGACCCAGTACTTC
.,TRBJ2-7,TRBD2,TRBV3-1/TRBV3-2,CASSRTSFSYEQYF,TGTGCCAGCAGCCGGACTAGCTTCTCCTACGAGCAGTACTTC
.,TRBJ2-5,.,TRBV18,CASSLAQETQYF,TGTGCCAGCTCACTAGCCCAAGAGACCCAGTACTTC
.,TRBJ2-5,.,TRBV5-4,CASSLGTVETQYF,TGTGCCAGCAGCTTGGGGACAGTAGAGACCCAGTACTTC
.,TRBJ2-2,.,TRBV3-1/TRBV3-2,CASSHLTTGAGELFF,TGTGCCAGCAGCCACCTCACTACGGGTGCCGGGGAGCTGTTTTTT
.,TRBJ2-5,TRBD1,TRBV28,CASSFSPDRGETQYF,TGTGCCAGCAGTTTCAGTCCCGACAGGGGAGAGACCCAGTACTTC
.,TRBJ1-2,.,TRBV7-6,CASSRREDSPDNWNGYTF,TGTGCCAGCAGCCGAAGGGAGGATAGCCCGGACAACTGGAATGGCTACACCTTC
once,TRBJ2-3,.,TRBV28,CASSTGGDSTDTQYF,TGTGCCAGCAGCACCGGAGGAGACAGCACAGATACGCAGTATTTT
.,TRBJ1-1,.,TRBV29-1,CSVSALGAFF,TGCAGCGTCTCCGCATTAGGAGCTTTCTTT
.,TRBJ2-1,.,TRBV7-9,CASSPWDSYNEQFF,TGTGCCAGCAGCCCCTGGGATTCTTACAATGAGCAGTTCTTC
.,TRBJ2-5,.,TRBV5-8,CASRAGWFETQYF,TGTGCCAGCAGGGCCGGATGGTTTGAGACCCAGTACTTC
.,TRBJ2-3,.,TRBV12-1,CAILYADTQYF,TGTGCCATCCTGTACGCAGATACGCAGTATTTT
.,TRBJ2-7,TRBD2,TRBV27,CASSPPPPLAGAYEQYF,TGTGCCAGCAGTCCGCCCCCCCCACTAGCGGGGGCCTACGAGCAGTACTTC
.,TRBJ2-7,TRBD2,TRBV5-1,CASSLVGSGNEQYF,TGCGCCAGCAGCTTGGTGGGTAGCGGGAACGAGCAGTACTTC
.,TRBJ2-7,TRBD2,TRBV15,CATSREAGGPYEQYF,TGTGCCACCAGCAGAGAAGCGGGAGGCCCCTACGAGCAGTACTTC
.,TRBJ2-3,TRBD2,TRBV19,CASSTTGTSGKAQYF,TGTGCCAGTAGTACCACAGGGACTAGCGGTAAGGCGCAGTATTTT
.,TRBJ2-5,TRBD1,TRBV7-6,CASSLGTGGLETQYF,TGTGCCAGCAGCTTAGGGACAGGGGGCTTGGAGACCCAGTACTTC
.,TRBJ2-7,TRBD1,TRBV3-1/TRBV3-2,CASSRQGGDFGEQYF,TGTGCCAGCAGCCGACAGGGGGGAGATTTTGGCGAGCAGTACTTC
once,TRBJ2-1,.,TRBV5-1,CASSPYPGYNEQFF,TGCGCCAGCAGCCCGTACCCAGGGTACAATGAGCAGTTCTTC